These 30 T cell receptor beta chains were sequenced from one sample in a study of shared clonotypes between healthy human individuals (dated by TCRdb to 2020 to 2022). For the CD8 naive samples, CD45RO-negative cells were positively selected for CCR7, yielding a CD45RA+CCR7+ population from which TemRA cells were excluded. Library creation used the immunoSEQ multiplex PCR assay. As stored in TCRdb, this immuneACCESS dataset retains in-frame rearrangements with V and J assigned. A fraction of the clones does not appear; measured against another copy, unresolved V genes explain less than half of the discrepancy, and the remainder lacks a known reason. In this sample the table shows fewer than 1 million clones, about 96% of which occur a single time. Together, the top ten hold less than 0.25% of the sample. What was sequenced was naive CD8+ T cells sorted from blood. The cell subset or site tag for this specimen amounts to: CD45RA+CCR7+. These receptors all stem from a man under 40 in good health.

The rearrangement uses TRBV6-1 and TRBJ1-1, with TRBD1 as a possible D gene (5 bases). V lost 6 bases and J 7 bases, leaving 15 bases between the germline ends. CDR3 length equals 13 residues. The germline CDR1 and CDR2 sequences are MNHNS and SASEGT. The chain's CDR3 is CASSENRRYEAFF. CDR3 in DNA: TGTGCCAGCAGCGAAAACAGGAGGTATGAAGCTTTCTTT.

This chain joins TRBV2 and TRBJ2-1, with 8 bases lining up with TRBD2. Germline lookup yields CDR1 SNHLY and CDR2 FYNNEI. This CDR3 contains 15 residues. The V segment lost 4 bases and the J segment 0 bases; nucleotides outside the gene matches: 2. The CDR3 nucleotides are TGTGCCAGCAGTGGGGGACTAGGCTCCTACAATGAGCAGTTCTTC. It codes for CASSGGLGSYNEQFF.

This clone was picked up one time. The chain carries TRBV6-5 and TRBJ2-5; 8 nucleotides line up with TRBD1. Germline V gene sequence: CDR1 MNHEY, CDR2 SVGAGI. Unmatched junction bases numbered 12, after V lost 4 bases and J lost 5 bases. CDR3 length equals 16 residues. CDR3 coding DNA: TGTGCCAGCAGTTCCCCGAGACAGGGGAACAGGGAGACCCAGTACTTC. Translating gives CASSSPRQGNRETQYF.

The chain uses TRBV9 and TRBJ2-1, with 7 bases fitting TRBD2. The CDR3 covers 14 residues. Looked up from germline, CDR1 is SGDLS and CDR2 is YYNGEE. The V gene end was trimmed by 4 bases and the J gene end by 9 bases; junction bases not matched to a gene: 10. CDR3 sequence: CASSHSGGTSEQFF. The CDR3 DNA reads TGTGCCAGCAGCCATTCCGGGGGGACGAGTGAGCAGTTCTTC.

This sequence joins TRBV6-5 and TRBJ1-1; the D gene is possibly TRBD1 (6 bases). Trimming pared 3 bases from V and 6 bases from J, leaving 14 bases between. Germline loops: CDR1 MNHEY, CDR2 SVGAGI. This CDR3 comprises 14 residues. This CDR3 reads CASSYSGRGAEAFF. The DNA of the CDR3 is TGTGCCAGCAGTTATTCCGGGAGGGGGGCTGAAGCTTTCTTT.

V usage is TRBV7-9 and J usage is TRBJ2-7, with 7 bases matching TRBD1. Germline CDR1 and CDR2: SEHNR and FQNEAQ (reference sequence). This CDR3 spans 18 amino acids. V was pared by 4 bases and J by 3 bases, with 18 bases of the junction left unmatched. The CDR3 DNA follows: TGTGCCAGCAGCTCCACCTTGGACAGGACCCCAATACTCTACGAGCAGTACTTC. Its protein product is CASSSTLDRTPILYEQYF.

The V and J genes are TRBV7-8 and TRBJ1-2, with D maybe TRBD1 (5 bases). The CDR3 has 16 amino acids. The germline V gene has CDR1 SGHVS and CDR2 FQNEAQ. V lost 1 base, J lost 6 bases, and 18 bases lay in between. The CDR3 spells CASSLEFRGAANGYTF. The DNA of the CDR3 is TGTGCCAGCAGCTTAGAGTTCCGGGGCGCGGCGAATGGCTACACCTTC.

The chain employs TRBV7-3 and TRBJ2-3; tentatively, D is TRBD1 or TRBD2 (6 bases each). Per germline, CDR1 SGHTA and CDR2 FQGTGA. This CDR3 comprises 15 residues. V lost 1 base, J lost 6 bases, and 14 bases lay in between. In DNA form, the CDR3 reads TGTGCCAGCAGCTTAAAGGGGGGAGAATATGATACGCAGTATTTT. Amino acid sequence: CASSLKGGEYDTQYF.

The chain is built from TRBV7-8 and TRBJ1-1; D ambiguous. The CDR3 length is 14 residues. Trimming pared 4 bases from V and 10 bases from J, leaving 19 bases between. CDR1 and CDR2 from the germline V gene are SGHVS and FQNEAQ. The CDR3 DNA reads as TGTGCCAGCAGCTCTCGGGCCCCTGGACCCCGAGCTTTCTTT. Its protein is CASSSRAPGPRAFF.

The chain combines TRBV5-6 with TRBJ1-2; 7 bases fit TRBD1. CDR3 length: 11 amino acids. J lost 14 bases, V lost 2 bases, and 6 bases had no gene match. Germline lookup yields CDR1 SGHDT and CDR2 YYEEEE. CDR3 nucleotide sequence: TGTGCCAGCAGCTTAATGACAGGGAGTACCTTC. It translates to CASSLMTGSTF. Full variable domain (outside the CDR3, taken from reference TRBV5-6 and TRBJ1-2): DAGVTQSPTHLIKTRGQQVTLRCSPKSGHDTVSWYQQALGQGPQFIFQYYEEEERQRGNFPDRFSGHQFPNYSSELNVNALLLGDSALYLCASSLMTGSTFGSGTRLTVV.

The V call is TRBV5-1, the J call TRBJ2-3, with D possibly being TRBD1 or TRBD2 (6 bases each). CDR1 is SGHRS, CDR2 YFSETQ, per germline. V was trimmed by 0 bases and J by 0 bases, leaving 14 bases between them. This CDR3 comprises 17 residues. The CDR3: CASSLGLGDTSTDTQYF. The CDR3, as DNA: TGCGCCAGCAGCTTGGGACTAGGGGACACTAGCACAGATACGCAGTATTTT.

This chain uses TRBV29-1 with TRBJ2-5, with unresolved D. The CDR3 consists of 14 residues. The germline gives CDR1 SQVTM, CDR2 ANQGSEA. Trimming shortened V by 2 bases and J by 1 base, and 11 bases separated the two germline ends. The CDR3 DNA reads TGCAGCGTTGAAAGGGTCGGCAGCCAAGAGACCCAGTACTTC. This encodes CSVERVGSQETQYF.

In DNA, the CDR3 is TGCGCCAGCAGCCTCTTCGGACTAGCGGCCGGGGATGAGCAGTTCTTC. Its translation is CASSLFGLAAGDEQFF. V is TRBV4-1 and J is TRBJ2-1, with TRBD2 identical over 10 bases. After removal of 4 bases from V and 8 bases from J, the junction contained 11 bases not matched to a gene. Germline CDR1 MGHRA, CDR2 YSYEKL. This CDR3 is 16 amino acids long.

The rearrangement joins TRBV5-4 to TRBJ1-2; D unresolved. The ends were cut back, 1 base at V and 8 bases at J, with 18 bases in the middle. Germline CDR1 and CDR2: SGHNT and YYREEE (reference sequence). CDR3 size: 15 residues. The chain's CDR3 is CASSLFNTINGGYTF. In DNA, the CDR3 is TGTGCCAGCAGCTTGTTCAACACAATAAACGGCGGCTACACCTTC.

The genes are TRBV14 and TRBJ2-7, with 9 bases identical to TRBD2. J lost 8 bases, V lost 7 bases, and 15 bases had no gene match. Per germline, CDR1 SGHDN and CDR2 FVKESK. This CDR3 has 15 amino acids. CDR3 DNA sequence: TGTGCCAGCACACCTTTAGCGGGAGATCCCTCTAAGCAGTACTTC. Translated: CASTPLAGDPSKQYF.

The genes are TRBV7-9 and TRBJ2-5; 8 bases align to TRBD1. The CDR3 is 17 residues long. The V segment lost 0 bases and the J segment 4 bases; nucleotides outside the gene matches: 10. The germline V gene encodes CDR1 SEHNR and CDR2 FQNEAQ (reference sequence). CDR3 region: CASSLAQGAEWPETQYF. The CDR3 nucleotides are TGTGCCAGCAGCTTAGCGCAGGGGGCAGAATGGCCAGAGACCCAGTACTTC. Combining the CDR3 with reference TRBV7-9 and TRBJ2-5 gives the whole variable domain DTGVSQNPRHKITKRGQNVTFRCDPISEHNRLYWYRQTLGQGPEFLTYFQNEAQLEKSRLLSDRFSAERPKGSFSTLEIQRTEQGDSAMYLCASSLAQGAEWPETQYFGPGTRLLVL.

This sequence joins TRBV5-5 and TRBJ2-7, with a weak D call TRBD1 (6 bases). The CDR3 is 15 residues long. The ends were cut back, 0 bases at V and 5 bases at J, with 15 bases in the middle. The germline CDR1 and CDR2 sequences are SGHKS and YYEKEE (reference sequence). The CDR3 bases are TGTGCCAGCAGCTTGGAGACAGGCCAACGGAACGAGCAGTACTTC. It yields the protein CASSLETGQRNEQYF.

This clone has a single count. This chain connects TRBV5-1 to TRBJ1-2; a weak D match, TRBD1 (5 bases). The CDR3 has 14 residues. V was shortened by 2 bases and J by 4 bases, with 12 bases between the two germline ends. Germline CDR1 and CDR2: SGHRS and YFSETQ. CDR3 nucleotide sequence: TGCGCCAGCAGCTTACGAGGGGTCAGCTATGGCTACACCTTC. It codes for CASSLRGVSYGYTF. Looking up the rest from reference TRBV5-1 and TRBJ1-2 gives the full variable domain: KAGVTQTPRYLIKTRGQQVTLSCSPISGHRSVSWYQQTPGQGLQFLFEYFSETQRNKGNFPGRFSGRQFSNSRSEMNVSTLELGDSALYLCASSLRGVSYGYTFGSGTRLTVV.

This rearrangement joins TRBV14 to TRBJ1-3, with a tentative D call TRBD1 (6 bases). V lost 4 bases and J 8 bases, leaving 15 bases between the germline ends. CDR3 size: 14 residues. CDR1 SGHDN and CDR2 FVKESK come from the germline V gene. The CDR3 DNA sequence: TGTGCCAGCAGCCTAGTCCAGGGGTCTGACACCATATATTTT. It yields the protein CASSLVQGSDTIYF.

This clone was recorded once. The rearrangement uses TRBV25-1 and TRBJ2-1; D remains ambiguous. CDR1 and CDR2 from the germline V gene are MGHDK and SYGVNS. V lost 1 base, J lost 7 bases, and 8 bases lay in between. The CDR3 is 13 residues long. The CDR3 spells CASSESWANEQFF. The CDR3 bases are TGTGCCAGCAGTGAATCCTGGGCTAATGAGCAGTTCTTC.

In nucleotides, the CDR3 is TGTGCCAGCAGCTTAACGGGAGGCTCACCCTACGAGCAGTACTTC. This encodes CASSLTGGSPYEQYF. The chain couples TRBV11-2 to TRBJ2-7, with TRBD2 matching over 7 bases. The CDR3 consists of 15 residues. The V and J ends lost 2 bases and 2 bases, in that order; junction bases with no gene match: 6. Germline CDR1 and CDR2: SGHAT and FQNNGV.

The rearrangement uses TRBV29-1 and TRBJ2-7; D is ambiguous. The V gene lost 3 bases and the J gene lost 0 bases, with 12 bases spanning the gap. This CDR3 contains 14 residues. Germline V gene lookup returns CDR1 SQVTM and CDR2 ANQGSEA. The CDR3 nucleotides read TGCAGCGTTGAGGTTGGTAGGAGCTCCTACGAGCAGTACTTC. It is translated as CSVEVGRSSYEQYF.

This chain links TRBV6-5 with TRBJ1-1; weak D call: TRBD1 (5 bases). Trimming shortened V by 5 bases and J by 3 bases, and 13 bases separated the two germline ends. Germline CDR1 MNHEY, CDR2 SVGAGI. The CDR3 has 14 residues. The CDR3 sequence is CASSPYRGDTEAFF. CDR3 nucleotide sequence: TGTGCCAGCAGTCCCTATCGGGGGGACACTGAAGCTTTCTTT.

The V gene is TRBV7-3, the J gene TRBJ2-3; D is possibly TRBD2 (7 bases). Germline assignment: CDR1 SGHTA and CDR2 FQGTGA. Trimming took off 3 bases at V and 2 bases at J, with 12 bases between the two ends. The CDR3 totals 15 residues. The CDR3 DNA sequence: TGTGCCAGCAGCTTCGGGGGGCTGATCACAGATACGCAGTATTTT. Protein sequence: CASSFGGLITDTQYF.

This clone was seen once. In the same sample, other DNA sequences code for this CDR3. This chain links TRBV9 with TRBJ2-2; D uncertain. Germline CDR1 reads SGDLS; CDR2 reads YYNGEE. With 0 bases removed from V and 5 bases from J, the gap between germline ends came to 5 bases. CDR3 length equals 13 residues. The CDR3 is CASSVVETGELFF. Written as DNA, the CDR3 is TGTGCCAGCAGCGTAGTGGAAACCGGGGAGCTGTTTTTT.

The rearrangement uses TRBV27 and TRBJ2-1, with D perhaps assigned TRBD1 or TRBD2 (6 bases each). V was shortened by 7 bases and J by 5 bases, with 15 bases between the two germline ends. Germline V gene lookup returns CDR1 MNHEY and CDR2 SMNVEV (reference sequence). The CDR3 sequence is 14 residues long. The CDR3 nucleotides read TGTGCCAGCACCACCCCCGGGGGCCACAATGAGCAGTTCTTC. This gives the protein CASTTPGGHNEQFF.

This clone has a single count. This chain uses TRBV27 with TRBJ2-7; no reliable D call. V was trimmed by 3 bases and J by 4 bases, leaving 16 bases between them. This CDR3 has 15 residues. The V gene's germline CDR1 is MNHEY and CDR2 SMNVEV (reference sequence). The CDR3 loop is CASSFSGASPYEQYF. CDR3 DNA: TGTGCCAGCAGTTTTTCAGGTGCATCCCCATACGAGCAGTACTTC.

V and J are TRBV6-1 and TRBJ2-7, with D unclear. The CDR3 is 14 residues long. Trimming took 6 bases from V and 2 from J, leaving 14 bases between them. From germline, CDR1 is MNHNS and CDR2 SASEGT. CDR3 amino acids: CASRILVYPYEQYF. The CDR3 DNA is TGTGCCAGCAGGATCCTAGTTTACCCCTACGAGCAGTACTTC.

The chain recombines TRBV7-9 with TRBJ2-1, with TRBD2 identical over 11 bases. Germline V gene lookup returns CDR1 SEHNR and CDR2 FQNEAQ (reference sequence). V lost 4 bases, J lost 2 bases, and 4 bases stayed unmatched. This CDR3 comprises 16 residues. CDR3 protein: CASSSASGRTYNEQFF. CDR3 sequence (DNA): TGTGCCAGCAGCTCAGCTAGCGGGAGGACCTACAATGAGCAGTTCTTC.

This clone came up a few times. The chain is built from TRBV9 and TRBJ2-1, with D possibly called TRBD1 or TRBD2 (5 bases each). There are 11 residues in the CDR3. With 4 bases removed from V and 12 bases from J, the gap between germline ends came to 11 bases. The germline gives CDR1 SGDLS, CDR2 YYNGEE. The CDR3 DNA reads TGTGCCAGCAGCCCCGGGGACGTGCAGTTCTTC. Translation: CASSPGDVQFF.